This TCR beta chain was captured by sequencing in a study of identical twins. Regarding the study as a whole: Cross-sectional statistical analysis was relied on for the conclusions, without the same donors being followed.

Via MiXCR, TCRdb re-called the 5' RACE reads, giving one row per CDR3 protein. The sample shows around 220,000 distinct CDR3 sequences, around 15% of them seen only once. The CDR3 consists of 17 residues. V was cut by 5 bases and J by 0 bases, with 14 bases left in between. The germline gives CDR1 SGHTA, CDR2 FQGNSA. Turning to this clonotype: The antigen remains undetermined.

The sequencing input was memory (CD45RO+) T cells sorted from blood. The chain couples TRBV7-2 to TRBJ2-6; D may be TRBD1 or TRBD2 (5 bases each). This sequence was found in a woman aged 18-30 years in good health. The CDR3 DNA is TGTGCCAGCAGCGTCTCGGGACGAAGCTCTGGGGCCAACGTCCTGACTTTC. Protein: CASSVSGRSSGANVLTF.